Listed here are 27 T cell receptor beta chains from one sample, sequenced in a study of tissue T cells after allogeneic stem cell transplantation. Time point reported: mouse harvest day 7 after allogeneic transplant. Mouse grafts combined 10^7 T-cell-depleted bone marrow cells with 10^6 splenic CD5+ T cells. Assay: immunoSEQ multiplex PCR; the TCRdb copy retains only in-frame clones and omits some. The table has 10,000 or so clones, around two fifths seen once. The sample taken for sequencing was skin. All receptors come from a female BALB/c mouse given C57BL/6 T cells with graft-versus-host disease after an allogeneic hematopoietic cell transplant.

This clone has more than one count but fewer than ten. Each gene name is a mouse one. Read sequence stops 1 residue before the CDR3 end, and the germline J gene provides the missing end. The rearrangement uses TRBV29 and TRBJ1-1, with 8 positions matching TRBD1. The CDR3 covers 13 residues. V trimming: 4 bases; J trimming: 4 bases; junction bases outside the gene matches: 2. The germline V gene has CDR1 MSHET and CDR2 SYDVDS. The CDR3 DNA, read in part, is TGTGCTAGCAGTTCGGACAGGGCCACAGAAGTCTTC. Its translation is CASSSDRATEVF. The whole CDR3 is CASSSDRATEVFF.

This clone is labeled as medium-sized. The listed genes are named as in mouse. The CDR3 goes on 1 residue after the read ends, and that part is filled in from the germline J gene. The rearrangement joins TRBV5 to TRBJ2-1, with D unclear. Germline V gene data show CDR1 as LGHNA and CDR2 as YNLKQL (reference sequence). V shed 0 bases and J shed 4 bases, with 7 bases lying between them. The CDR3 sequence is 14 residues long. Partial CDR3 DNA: TGTGCCAGCAGCCAAGAAGCGGGATATGCTGAGCAGTTC. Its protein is CASSQEAGYAEQF. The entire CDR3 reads CASSQEAGYAEQFF.

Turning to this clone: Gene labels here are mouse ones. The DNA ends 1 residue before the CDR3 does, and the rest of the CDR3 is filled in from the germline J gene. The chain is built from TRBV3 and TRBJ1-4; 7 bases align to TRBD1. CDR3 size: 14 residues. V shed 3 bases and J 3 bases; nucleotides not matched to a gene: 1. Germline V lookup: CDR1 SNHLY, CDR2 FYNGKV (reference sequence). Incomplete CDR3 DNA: TGTGCCAGCAGCTTCCAGGGGGCCAACGAAAGATTATTT. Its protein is CASSFQGANERLF. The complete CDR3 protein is CASSFQGANERLFF. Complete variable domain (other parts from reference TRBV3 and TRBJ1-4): GPKVLQIPSHQIIDMGQMVTLNCDPVSNHLYFYWYKQILGQQMEFLVNFYNGKVMEKSKLFKDQFSVERPDGSYFTLKIQPTALEDSAVYFCASSFQGANERLFFGHGTKLSVL.

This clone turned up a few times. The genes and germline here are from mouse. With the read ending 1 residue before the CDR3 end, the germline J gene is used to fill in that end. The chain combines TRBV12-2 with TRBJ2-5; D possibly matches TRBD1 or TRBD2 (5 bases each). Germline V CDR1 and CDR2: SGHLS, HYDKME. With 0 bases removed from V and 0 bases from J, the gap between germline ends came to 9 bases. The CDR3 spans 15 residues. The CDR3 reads CASSLAGVNQDTQYF. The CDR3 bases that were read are TGTGCCAGCTCTCTCGCGGGGGTTAACCAAGACACCCAGTAC. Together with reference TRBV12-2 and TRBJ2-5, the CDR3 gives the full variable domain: NSGVVQSPRYIIKGKGERSILKCIPISGHLSVAWYQQTQGQELKFFIQHYDKMERDKGNLPSRFSVQQFDDYHSEMNMSALELEDSAVYFCASSLAGVNQDTQYFGPGTRLLVL.

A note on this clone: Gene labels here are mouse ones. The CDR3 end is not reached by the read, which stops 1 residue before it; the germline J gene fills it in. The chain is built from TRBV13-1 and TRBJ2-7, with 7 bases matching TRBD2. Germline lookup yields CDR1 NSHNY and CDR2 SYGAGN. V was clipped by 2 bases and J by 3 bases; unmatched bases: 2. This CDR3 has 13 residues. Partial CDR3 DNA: TGTGCCAGCAGTGAGGCTGGGGGCTATGAACAGTAC. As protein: CASSEAGGYEQY. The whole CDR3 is CASSEAGGYEQYF.

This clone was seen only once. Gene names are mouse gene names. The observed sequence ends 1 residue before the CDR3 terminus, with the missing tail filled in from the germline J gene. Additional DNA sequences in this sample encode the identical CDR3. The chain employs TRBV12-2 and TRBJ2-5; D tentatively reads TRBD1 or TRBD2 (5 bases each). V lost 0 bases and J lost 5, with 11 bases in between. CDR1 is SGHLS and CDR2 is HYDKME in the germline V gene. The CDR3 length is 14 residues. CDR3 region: CASSLEGQGDTQYF. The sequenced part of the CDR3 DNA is TGTGCCAGCTCTCTCGAGGGGCAGGGAGACACCCAGTAC.

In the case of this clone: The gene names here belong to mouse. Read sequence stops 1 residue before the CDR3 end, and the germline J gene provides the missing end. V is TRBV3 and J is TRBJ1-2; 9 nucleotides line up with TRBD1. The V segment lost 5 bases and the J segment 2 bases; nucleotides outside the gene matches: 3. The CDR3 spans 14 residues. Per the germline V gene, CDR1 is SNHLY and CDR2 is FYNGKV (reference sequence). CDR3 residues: CASSTGTGNSDYTF. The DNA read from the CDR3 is TGTGCCAGCAGCACCGGGACAGGGAACTCCGACTACACC.

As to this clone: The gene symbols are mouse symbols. The CDR3 region is CSSSQQGANTEVFF. The sequenced part of the CDR3 DNA is TGCTCCAGCAGTCAACAGGGGGCGAACACAGAAGTCTTC. This chain joins TRBV23 and TRBJ1-1; TRBD1 is the table's D call, not checked against the DNA. The CDR3 is cut off 1 residue early in the read; its end comes from the germline J gene. Germline CDR1 is KGHTA and CDR2 is FQNQQP. This CDR3 is 14 amino acids long.

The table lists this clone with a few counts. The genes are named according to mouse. The DNA read from the CDR3 is TGTGCCAGCAGTGATGGGGGACAGTATGAACAGTAC. Its translation: CASSDGGQYEQY. The whole CDR3 sequence reads CASSDGGQYEQYF. J is TRBJ2-7 and V is TRBV13-1; 7 bases map to TRBD1. The sequence runs out 1 residue before the end of the CDR3; the remainder is reconstructed from the germline J gene. Losses at the gene ends were 0 bases for V and 4 bases for J; bases not matched to a gene: 1. Germline lookup yields CDR1 NSHNY and CDR2 SYGAGN. The CDR3 covers 13 residues.

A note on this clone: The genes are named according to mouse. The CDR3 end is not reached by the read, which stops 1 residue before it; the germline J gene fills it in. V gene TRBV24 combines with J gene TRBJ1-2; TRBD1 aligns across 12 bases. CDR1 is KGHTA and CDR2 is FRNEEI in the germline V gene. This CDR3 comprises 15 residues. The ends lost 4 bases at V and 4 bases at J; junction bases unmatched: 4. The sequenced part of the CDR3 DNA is TGTGCCAGCAGTCGGGACAGGGGGCAGGGCTCCGACTACACC. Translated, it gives CASSRDRGQGSDYT. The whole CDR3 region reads CASSRDRGQGSDYTF.

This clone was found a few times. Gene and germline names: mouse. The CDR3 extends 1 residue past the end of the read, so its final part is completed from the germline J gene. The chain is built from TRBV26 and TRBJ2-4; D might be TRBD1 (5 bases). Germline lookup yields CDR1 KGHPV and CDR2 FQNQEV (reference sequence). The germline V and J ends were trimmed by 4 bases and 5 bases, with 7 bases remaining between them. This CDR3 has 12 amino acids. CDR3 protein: CASSPDRNTLYF. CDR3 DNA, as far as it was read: TGTGCCAGCAGTCCCGACAGAAACACCTTGTAC.

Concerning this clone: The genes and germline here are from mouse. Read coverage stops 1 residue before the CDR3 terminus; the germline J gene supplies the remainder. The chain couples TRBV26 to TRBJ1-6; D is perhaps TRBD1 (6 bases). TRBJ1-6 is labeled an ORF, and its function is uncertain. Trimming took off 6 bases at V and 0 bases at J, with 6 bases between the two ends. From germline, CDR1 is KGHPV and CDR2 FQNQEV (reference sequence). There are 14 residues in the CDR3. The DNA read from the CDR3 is TGTGCCAGCAGACAGGGTTCCTATAATTCGCCCCTCTAC. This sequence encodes CASRQGSYNSPLY. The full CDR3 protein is CASRQGSYNSPLYF.

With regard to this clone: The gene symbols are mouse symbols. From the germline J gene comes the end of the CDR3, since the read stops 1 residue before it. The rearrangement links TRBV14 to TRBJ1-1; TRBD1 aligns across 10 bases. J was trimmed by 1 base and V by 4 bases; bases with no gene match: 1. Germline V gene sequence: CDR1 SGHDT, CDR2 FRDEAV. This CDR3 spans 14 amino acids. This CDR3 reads CASSRDRGNTEVFF. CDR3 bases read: TGTGCCAGCAGTCGGGACAGGGGAAACACAGAAGTCTTC. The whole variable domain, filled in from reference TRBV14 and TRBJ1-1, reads EAGVTQSPRYAVLQEGQAVSFWCDPISGHDTLYWYQQPRDQGPQLLVYFRDEAVIDNSQLPSDRFSAVRPKGTNSTLKIQSAKQGDTATYLCASSRDRGNTEVFFGKGTRLTVV.

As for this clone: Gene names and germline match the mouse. The chain's CDR3 is CASSLNLGGREQYF. CDR3 DNA, as far as it was read: TGTGCCAGCAGCTTAAATCTGGGGGGGAGGGAACAGTAC. The chain employs TRBV3 and TRBJ2-7; TRBD2 aligns across 9 bases. The sequenced fragment ends 1 residue before the CDR3 boundary, so the rest is inferred from the germline J gene. Germline V gene lookup returns CDR1 SNHLY and CDR2 FYNGKV (reference sequence). V gave up 2 bases and J gave up 7 bases; unmatched junction bases: 6. This CDR3 has 14 residues.

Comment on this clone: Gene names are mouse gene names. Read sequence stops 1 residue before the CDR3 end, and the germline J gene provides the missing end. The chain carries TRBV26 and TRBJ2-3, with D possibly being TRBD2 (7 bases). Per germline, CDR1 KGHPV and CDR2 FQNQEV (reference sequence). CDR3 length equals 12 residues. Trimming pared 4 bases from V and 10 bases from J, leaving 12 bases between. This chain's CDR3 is CASSPLGGPLYF. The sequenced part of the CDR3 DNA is TGTGCCAGCAGTCCTCTCGGGGGGCCGCTGTAT. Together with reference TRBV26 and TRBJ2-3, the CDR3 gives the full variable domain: NSKVIQTPRYLVKGQGQKAKMRCIPEKGHPVVFWYQQNKNNEFKFLINFQNQEVLQQIDMTEKRFSAECPSNSPCSLEIQSSEAGDSALYLCASSPLGGPLYFGSGTRLTVL.

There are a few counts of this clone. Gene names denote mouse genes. CDR3 region: CASSPTFNQDTQYF. The CDR3 DNA, read in part, is TGTGCCAGCAGTCCTACATTTAACCAAGACACCCAGTAC. The chain is built from TRBV26 and TRBJ2-5; D is uncertain. The read stops 1 residue short of the end of the CDR3; the missing end is completed from the germline J gene. Germline CDR1 and CDR2: KGHPV and FQNQEV (reference sequence). Trimming left V 4 bases short and J 0 bases short, with 8 bases between. The CDR3 extends over 14 amino acids. The complete variable domain, with remaining parts taken from reference TRBV26 and TRBJ2-5, reads NSKVIQTPRYLVKGQGQKAKMRCIPEKGHPVVFWYQQNKNNEFKFLINFQNQEVLQQIDMTEKRFSAECPSNSPCSLEIQSSEAGDSALYLCASSPTFNQDTQYFGPGTRLLVL.

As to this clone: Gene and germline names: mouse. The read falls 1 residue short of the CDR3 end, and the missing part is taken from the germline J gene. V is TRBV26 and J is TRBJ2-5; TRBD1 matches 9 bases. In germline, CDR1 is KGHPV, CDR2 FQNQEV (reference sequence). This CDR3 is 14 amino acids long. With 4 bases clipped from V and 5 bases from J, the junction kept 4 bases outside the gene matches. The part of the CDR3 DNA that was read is TGTGCCAGCAGTCCACAGGGGGCGGGAGACACCCAGTAC. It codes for CASSPQGAGDTQY. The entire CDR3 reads CASSPQGAGDTQYF.

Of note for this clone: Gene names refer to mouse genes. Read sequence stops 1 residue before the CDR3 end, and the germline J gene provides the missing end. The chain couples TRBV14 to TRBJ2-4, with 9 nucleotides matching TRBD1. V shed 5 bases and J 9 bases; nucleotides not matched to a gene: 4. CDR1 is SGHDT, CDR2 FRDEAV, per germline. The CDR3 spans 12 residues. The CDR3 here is CASSGTGWTLYF. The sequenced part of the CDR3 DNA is TGTGCCAGCAGCGGGACAGGGTGGACCTTGTAC.

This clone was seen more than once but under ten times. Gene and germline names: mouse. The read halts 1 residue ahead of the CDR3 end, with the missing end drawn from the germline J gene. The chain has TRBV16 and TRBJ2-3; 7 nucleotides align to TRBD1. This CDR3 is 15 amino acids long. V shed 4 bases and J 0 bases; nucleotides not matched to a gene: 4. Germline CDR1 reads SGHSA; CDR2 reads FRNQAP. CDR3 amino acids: CASSSPGQSAETLYF. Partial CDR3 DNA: TGTGCAAGCAGCTCCCCGGGACAGAGTGCAGAAACGCTGTAT.

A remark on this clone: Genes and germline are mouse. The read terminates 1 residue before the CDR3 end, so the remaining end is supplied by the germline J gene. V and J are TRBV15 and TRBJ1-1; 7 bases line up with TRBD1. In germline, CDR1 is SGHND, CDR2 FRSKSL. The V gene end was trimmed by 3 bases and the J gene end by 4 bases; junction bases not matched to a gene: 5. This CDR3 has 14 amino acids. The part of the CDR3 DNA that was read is TGTGCCAGCAGTTTGAGGGGGCTTGGCACAGAAGTCTTC. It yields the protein CASSLRGLGTEVF. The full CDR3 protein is CASSLRGLGTEVFF.

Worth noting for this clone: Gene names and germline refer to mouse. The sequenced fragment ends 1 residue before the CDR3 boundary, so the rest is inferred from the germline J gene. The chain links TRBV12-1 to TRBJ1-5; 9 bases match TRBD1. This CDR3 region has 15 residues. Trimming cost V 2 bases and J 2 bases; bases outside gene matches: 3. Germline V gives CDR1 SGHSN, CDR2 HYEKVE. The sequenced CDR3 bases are TGTGCCAGCTCTCCCGGACAGGGGTACAACCAGGCTCCGCTT. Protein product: CASSPGQGYNQAPL. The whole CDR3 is CASSPGQGYNQAPLF.

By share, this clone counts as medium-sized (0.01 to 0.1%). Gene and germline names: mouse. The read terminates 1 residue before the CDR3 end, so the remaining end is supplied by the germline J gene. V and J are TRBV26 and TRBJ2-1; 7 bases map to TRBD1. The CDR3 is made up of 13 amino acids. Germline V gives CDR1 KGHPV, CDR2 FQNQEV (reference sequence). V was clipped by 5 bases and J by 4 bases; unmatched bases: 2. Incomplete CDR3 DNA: TGTGCCAGCAGTTCACAGGGGTATGCTGAGCAGTTC. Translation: CASSSQGYAEQF. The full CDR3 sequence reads CASSSQGYAEQFF.

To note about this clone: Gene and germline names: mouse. CDR3 protein: CTCIDRYYAEQFF. The CDR3 DNA, read in part, is TGCACCTGCATCGACAGATACTATGCTGAGCAGTTC. The chain couples TRBV1 to TRBJ2-1, with D possibly TRBD1 on 5 matching bases. The read stops 1 residue short of the end of the CDR3; the missing end is completed from the germline J gene. Germline lookup yields CDR1 NSQYPW and CDR2 LRSPGD (reference sequence). The V end was cut by 7 bases, the J end by 2 bases, with 9 bases between. This CDR3 comprises 13 residues. Variable domain in full (rest from reference TRBV1 and TRBJ2-1): VTLLEQNPRWRLVPRGQAVNLRCILKNSQYPWMSWYQQDLQKQLQWLFTLRSPGDKEVKSLPGADYLATRVTDTELRLQVANMSQGRTLYCTCIDRYYAEQFFGPGTRLTVL.

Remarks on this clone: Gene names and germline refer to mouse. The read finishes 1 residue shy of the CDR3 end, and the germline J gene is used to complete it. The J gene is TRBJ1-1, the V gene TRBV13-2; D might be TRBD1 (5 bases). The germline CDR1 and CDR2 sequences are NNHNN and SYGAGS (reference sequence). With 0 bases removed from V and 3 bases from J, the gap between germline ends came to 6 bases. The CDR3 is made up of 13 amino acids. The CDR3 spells CASGDGGDTEVFF. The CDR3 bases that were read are TGTGCCAGCGGTGATGGAGGGGACACAGAAGTCTTC.

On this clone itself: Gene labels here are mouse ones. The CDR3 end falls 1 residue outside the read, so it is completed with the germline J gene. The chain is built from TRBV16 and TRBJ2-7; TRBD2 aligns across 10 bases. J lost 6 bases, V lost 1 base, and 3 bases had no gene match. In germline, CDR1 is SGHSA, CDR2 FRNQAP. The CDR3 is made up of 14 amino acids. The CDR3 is CASSLAGGALEQYF. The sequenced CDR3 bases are TGTGCAAGCAGCTTAGCTGGGGGGGCGCTTGAACAGTAC.

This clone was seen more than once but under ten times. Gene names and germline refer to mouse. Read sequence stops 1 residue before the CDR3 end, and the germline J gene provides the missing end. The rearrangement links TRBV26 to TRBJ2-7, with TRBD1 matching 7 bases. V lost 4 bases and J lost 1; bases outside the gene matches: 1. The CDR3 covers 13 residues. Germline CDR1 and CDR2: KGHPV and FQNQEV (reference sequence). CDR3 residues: CASSPQGSYEQYF. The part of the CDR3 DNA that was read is TGTGCCAGCAGTCCACAGGGGTCCTATGAACAGTAC.

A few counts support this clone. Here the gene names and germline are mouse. The part of the CDR3 DNA that was read is TGTGCCAGCAGTCTGTCCTCTGGGGGACCTTTTGAACAGTAC. It specifies CASSLSSGGPFEQY. The whole CDR3 is CASSLSSGGPFEQYF. The rearrangement uses TRBV26 and TRBJ2-7, with 7 bases fitting TRBD2. The read stops 1 residue short of the end of the CDR3; the missing end is completed from the germline J gene. This CDR3 contains 15 residues. In germline, CDR1 is KGHPV, CDR2 FQNQEV (reference sequence). J gave up 6 bases and V 0 bases, and 8 bases lay outside the gene matches.